The 8 T cell receptor beta chains in this list originate from one sample, sequenced in a study of follicular helper T cells after annual influenza vaccination (dated by TCRdb to about 2017). Interpreted using the paper, the time point label stands for: 2015-2016 season, pre-vaccination. Library creation used the immunoSEQ multiplex PCR assay. Drawn from immuneACCESS, this table holds only the in-frame rearrangements with V and J called that TCRdb kept. Clones are partly lost; checked studies trace under half to an unresolved V gene and leave the rest unexplained. A total of 5,600 or so clones appear in this sample, about 82% of them only once. Of the sample, around 0.71% falls within the top ten clones. This sample comprised CXCR5- memory CD4+ T cells sorted from blood, obtained on the day of influenza vaccination. This specimen's cell subset or site label, interpreted: CXCR5- memory CD4 T cells. These receptors were collected from an adult who received the influenza vaccine.

The CDR3 DNA sequence: TGCGCCAGCAGTTCCCTCCGAGGCGGTGAGCAGTTCTTC. This encodes CASSSLRGGEQFF. The chain combines TRBV5-1 with TRBJ2-1, with D hard to call. Trimming stripped 5 bases from V and 9 bases from J, with 15 bases between. CDR1 is SGHRS and CDR2 is YFSETQ in the germline V gene. This CDR3 contains 13 residues.

The V call is TRBV5-3, the J call TRBJ2-7; TRBD2 matches at 7 bases. TRBV5-3 is an open reading frame whose function is uncertain. The CDR3 totals 14 residues. V lost 10 bases to trimming and J lost 0 bases; unmatched junction nucleotides: 10. The CDR3 protein is CAGTGGNLSYEQYF. The CDR3 bases are TGTGCCGGGACGGGGGGAAACCTCTCCTACGAGCAGTACTTC.

The chain recombines TRBV30 with TRBJ1-1; D is unclear. The CDR3 spans 16 residues. V dropped 4 bases and J dropped 1 base, with 19 bases sitting between them. CDR1 GTSNPN and CDR2 SVGIG come from the germline V gene (reference sequence). CDR3 sequence: CAWTRDTSLRNTEAFF. DNA of the CDR3: TGTGCCTGGACCCGGGATACTTCCTTAAGGAACACTGAAGCTTTCTTT.

The count of this clone is one. V usage is TRBV18 and J usage is TRBJ2-3; tentatively, D is TRBD1 (7 bases). V was pared by 3 bases and J by 7 bases, with 20 bases between. Germline CDR1 reads KGHSH; CDR2 reads LQKENI. CDR3 length: 16 residues. The CDR3, as DNA: TGTGCCAGCTCACCCCCCCAGGGGGGATTTCCATATACGCAGTATTTT. Its translation is CASSPPQGGFPYTQYF.

The rearrangement links TRBV19 to TRBJ1-4; 8 bases fit TRBD1. The CDR3 sequence is 15 residues long. Germline CDR1 and CDR2: LNHDA and SQIVND (reference sequence). Trimming at V came to 8 bases and at J to 2 bases, leaving 7 bases not matched to a gene. CDR3 region: CASSSGGKTNEKLFF. The CDR3 bases are TGTGCCAGTTCCTCAGGGGGCAAGACTAATGAAAAACTGTTTTTT.

The V and J genes are TRBV19 and TRBJ2-2, with D perhaps matching TRBD1 or TRBD2 (5 bases each). This CDR3 has 17 residues. The ends were cut back, 3 bases at V and 5 bases at J, with 19 bases in the middle. Per germline, CDR1 LNHDA and CDR2 SQIVND (reference sequence). Here the CDR3 DNA reads TGTGCCAGTAGTATCCCCAACAGGCTGGGGGATACCGGGGAGCTGTTTTTT. Its protein is CASSIPNRLGDTGELFF. The full variable domain, its missing parts supplied by reference TRBV19 and TRBJ2-2, is DGGITQSPKYLFRKEGQNVTLSCEQNLNHDAMYWYRQDPGQGLRLIYYSQIVNDFQKGDIAEGYSVSREKKESFPLTVTSAQKNPTAFYLCASSIPNRLGDTGELFFGEGSRLTVL.

CDR3: CASSSHFNTGELFF. The CDR3 nucleotides read TGTGCCAGCAGCTCCCATTTTAACACCGGGGAGCTGTTTTTT. The rearrangement links TRBV7-9 to TRBJ2-2, with unresolved D. The germline V gene has CDR1 SEHNR and CDR2 FQNEAQ (reference sequence). Trimming took off 4 bases at V and 2 bases at J, with 8 bases between the two ends. CDR3 length: 14 residues.

The chain links TRBV27 to TRBJ1-1; D is possibly TRBD1 (6 bases). Per the germline V gene, CDR1 is MNHEY and CDR2 is SMNVEV (reference sequence). Trimming removed 2 bases at V and 1 base at J, with 8 bases between. The length of the CDR3 is 14 residues. The CDR3 loop is CASSLRGQNTEAFF. The CDR3, as DNA: TGTGCCAGCAGTTTAAGGGGACAGAACACTGAAGCTTTCTTT.